This T cell receptor (beta chain) was captured in a study of response to subunit inactivated influenza vaccine. Germline CDR1 reads SGHRS; CDR2 reads YFSETQ. Trimming pared 0 bases from V and 0 bases from J, leaving 9 bases between. CDR3 size: 15 residues. Study-level points and caveats: T cells newly recruited by each seasonal influenza vaccination are few, the authors suggested.

About this clonotype: No antigen is known for it.

Via MiXCR, TCRdb re-called the RT-PCR reads, giving one row per CDR3 protein. This sample carries approximately 290,000 distinct CDR3 sequences, 20% to 25% of them seen once, and the ten largest clones take about a tenth. This sample comprised PBMCs from blood, obtained less than 22 months after vaccination. The chain combines TRBV5-1 with TRBJ1-1; no reliable D call. The TCR sequence derives from a man aged 50-75 years who received an inactivated influenza vaccine. CDR3 DNA sequence: TGCGCCAGCAGCTTGGGGCAGGCTATGAACACTGAAGCTTTCTTT. Amino acids: CASSLGQAMNTEAFF. The variable domain in full, with the rest retrieved from reference TRBV5-1 and TRBJ1-1, is KAGVTQTPRYLIKTRGQQVTLSCSPISGHRSVSWYQQTPGQGLQFLFEYFSETQRNKGNFPGRFSGRQFSNSRSEMNVSTLELGDSALYLCASSLGQAMNTEAFFGQGTRLTVV.